Listed here are 23 T cell receptor beta chains from one sample, sequenced in a study of blood T cell repertoires in COVID-19. Using immunoSEQ multiplex PCR, the repertoire was profiled, and TCRdb retains in-frame clones only, with some absent. The sample comprises 200,000 to 300,000 clones, around 84% of which are singletons, and 2% to 2.5% rests with the top ten. Sequenced material: peripheral blood. The receptors here all came from a man in his forties who had recovered from COVID-19.

J is TRBJ1-1 and V is TRBV3-1 (or the pseudogene TRBV3-2), with 8 positions matching TRBD1. Per the germline V gene, CDR1 is LGHDT and CDR2 is YNNKEL (reference sequence). V dropped 4 bases and J dropped 10; count of bases not matched to a gene: 11. The CDR3 is 14 amino acids. CDR3 loop: CASSPSRTGGRAFF. CDR3 coding DNA: TGTGCCAGCAGCCCGTCTAGAACAGGGGGGCGAGCTTTCTTT.

This clone was seen once. The chain combines TRBV5-1 with TRBJ2-5, with TRBD1 matching over 7 bases. The germline V gene encodes CDR1 SGHRS and CDR2 YFSETQ. Unmatched junction bases numbered 9, after V lost 0 bases and J lost 1 base. The CDR3 covers 17 residues. The chain's CDR3 is CASSLVGQLPLQETQYF. As DNA, the CDR3 is TGCGCCAGCAGCTTGGTGGGACAGCTGCCCCTCCAAGAGACCCAGTACTTC.

J is TRBJ2-7 and V is TRBV19; 7 positions agree with TRBD1. After removal of 4 bases from V and 3 bases from J, the junction contained 9 bases not matched to a gene. Germline V gene data show CDR1 as LNHDA and CDR2 as SQIVND (reference sequence). This CDR3 spans 15 amino acids. DNA of the CDR3: TGTGCCAGTAGTAGGACCGGACAGGCCGGCTACGAGCAGTACTTC. Its protein is CASSRTGQAGYEQYF. Looking up the rest from reference TRBV19 and TRBJ2-7 gives the full variable domain: DGGITQSPKYLFRKEGQNVTLSCEQNLNHDAMYWYRQDPGQGLRLIYYSQIVNDFQKGDIAEGYSVSREKKESFPLTVTSAQKNPTAFYLCASSRTGQAGYEQYFGPGTRLTVT.

The chain couples TRBV19 to TRBJ2-5; D remains ambiguous. Trimming shortened V by 6 bases and J by 0 bases, and 8 bases separated the two germline ends. Germline CDR1 reads LNHDA; CDR2 reads SQIVND (reference sequence). CDR3 length equals 13 residues. The CDR3 spells CASRRSHQETQYF. As DNA, the CDR3 is TGTGCCAGTAGGCGTTCGCACCAAGAGACCCAGTACTTC.

This clone has only one observation. The chain couples TRBV5-1 to TRBJ2-1; TRBD2 agrees at 8 bases. In germline, CDR1 is SGHRS, CDR2 YFSETQ. The trim removed 4 bases at V and 3 bases at J, leaving 6 bases unmatched. CDR3 size: 15 residues. For the CDR3, the DNA is TGCGCCAGCAGCGTCCTAGCGGGTGACTACAATGAGCAGTTCTTC. Encoded protein: CASSVLAGDYNEQFF.

This clone was seen only a few times. The rearrangement joins TRBV13 to TRBJ1-2, with D maybe TRBD1 (6 bases). This CDR3 comprises 14 residues. Trimming took 5 bases from V and 7 from J, leaving 17 bases between them. CDR1 is PRHDT, CDR2 FYEKMQ, per germline (reference sequence). This CDR3 is CASSQTTQGLGYTF. The CDR3 nucleotides are TGTGCCAGCAGCCAGACGACCCAGGGGCTTGGCTACACCTTC.

The chain is built from TRBV27 and TRBJ2-5; D is unclear. The germline V gene encodes CDR1 MNHEY and CDR2 SMNVEV (reference sequence). Deletions cut 6 bases from V and 5 bases from J, with 16 bases between. The CDR3 length is 14 residues. This CDR3 reads CASRPTIGLETQYF. The CDR3 coding sequence is TGTGCCAGCAGGCCCACTATTGGGTTGGAGACCCAGTACTTC.

The CDR3 region has the DNA TGTGCCAGCAGTCAGACGACAGGAATCAGGGGTAATGAAAAACTGTTTTTT. As protein: CASSQTTGIRGNEKLFF. V and J are TRBV6-6 and TRBJ1-4; TRBD1 is a possible D gene (6 bases). Germline values: CDR1 MNHNY, CDR2 SVGAGI (reference sequence). This CDR3 is built from 17 residues. V was trimmed by 5 bases and J by 4 bases, leaving 20 bases between them.

CDR3 region: CASSATPGYPPGNEQFF. CDR3 DNA sequence: TGTGCCAGTAGTGCCACCCCCGGCTATCCGCCGGGCAATGAGCAGTTCTTC. V is TRBV19 and J is TRBJ2-1; D remains unclear. Trimming stripped 5 bases from V and 6 bases from J, with 23 bases between. Germline CDR1 reads LNHDA; CDR2 reads SQIVND (reference sequence). The CDR3 totals 17 residues.

The J gene is TRBJ2-5, the V gene TRBV9; 8 bases are shared with TRBD2. CDR1 and CDR2 (germline): SGDLS, YYNGEE. V shed 0 bases, J shed 1 base, and the junction held 11 bases outside the gene matches. The CDR3 has 18 residues. For the CDR3, the DNA is TGTGCCAGCAGCGTAGGAGTCGTTAGCGGGGCCTCCCAAGAGACCCAGTACTTC. It encodes CASSVGVVSGASQETQYF.

This chain connects TRBV7-2 to TRBJ2-7, with TRBD2 as a possible D gene (6 bases). CDR1 and CDR2 from the germline V gene are SGHTA and FQGNSA. V was pared by 6 bases and J by 7 bases, with 16 bases between. The CDR3 sequence is 13 residues long. CDR3 nucleotide sequence: TGTGCCAGCAGGGGCGGGACTGTGAGGGAGCAGTACTTC. Translating it yields CASRGGTVREQYF.

V is TRBV5-1 and J is TRBJ1-6, with 7 bases lining up with TRBD1. V lost 5 bases and J lost 8; bases outside the gene matches: 7. The length of the CDR3 is 14 residues. Germline V gene data show CDR1 as SGHRS and CDR2 as YFSETQ. The CDR3 nucleotides are TGCGCCAGCAGTGAGGGGGCCGGGGATTCACCCCTCCACTTT. It yields the protein CASSEGAGDSPLHF.

V is TRBV18 and J is TRBJ2-3, with a tentative D call TRBD1 (7 bases). V lost 2 bases and J 0 bases, leaving 12 bases between the germline ends. There are 16 residues in the CDR3. Germline V gene data show CDR1 as KGHSH and CDR2 as LQKENI. The CDR3: CASSPFQGGSTDTQYF. CDR3 DNA: TGTGCCAGCTCACCATTTCAGGGGGGAAGCACAGATACGCAGTATTTT.

The genes are TRBV13 and TRBJ2-1; TRBD1 matches at 9 bases. Germline V gene data show CDR1 as PRHDT and CDR2 as FYEKMQ (reference sequence). V dropped 5 bases and J dropped 0; count of bases not matched to a gene: 14. CDR3 length: 19 residues. In DNA form, the CDR3 reads TGTGCCAGCAGCGGTACAGGGGGCTCAGACCGGAGCTCCTACAATGAGCAGTTCTTC. Translation gives CASSGTGGSDRSSYNEQFF. Using reference TRBV13 and TRBJ2-1 for the parts outside the CDR3, the full variable domain is AAGVIQSPRHLIKEKRETATLKCYPIPRHDTVYWYQQGPGQDPQFLISFYEKMQSDKGSIPDRFSAQQFSDYHSELNMSSLELGDSALYFCASSGTGGSDRSSYNEQFFGPGTRLTVL.

This clone has just one count. The V and J genes are TRBV18 and TRBJ1-1; possibly TRBD1 for D (5 bases). The CDR3 extends over 15 amino acids. Trimming took 0 bases from V and 4 from J, leaving 12 bases between them. Germline V CDR1 and CDR2: KGHSH, LQKENI. CDR3 sequence (DNA): TGTGCCAGCTCACCACCGATAACGGGGGGCACTGAAGCTTTCTTT. It codes for CASSPPITGGTEAFF.

This clone was counted a few times. The V gene is TRBV21-1, the J gene TRBJ1-1; the tabulated D call, TRBD1, remains unverified against the DNA. TRBV21-1 is a listed pseudogene. The CDR3 sequence is 15 residues long. CDR3: CASSKVDQGPCEAFF. The CDR3 nucleotides are TGTGCCAGCAGCAAAGTCGATCAGGGGCCGTGTGAAGCTTTCTTT.

The sample holds many counts of this clone. This chain connects TRBV3-1 (or the pseudogene TRBV3-2) to TRBJ1-5, with 12 bases fitting TRBD1. The V segment lost 0 bases and the J segment 4 bases; nucleotides outside the gene matches: 22. The CDR3 spans 23 residues. CDR1 is LGHDT, CDR2 YNNKEL, per germline (reference sequence). The CDR3 spells CASSQEKDLYRDRGRVRNQPQHF. In DNA form, the CDR3 reads TGTGCCAGCAGCCAAGAAAAGGATCTTTATAGGGACAGGGGGCGCGTACGTAATCAGCCCCAGCATTTT.

The genes are TRBV5-1 and TRBJ2-5; TRBD1 agrees at 7 bases. The CDR3 contains 17 residues. V shed 4 bases and J 5 bases; nucleotides not matched to a gene: 17. Germline V gives CDR1 SGHRS, CDR2 YFSETQ. The chain's CDR3 is CASSLFLRDSRGETQYF. CDR3 in DNA: TGCGCCAGCAGCCTATTTCTTAGGGACAGTCGAGGGGAGACCCAGTACTTC.

V usage is TRBV7-5 and J usage is TRBJ2-5; the table's D gene call, TRBD2, was not cross checked with the DNA. TRBV7-5 is listed as a pseudogene. The CDR3 covers 14 residues. This chain's CDR3 is CVRSLVSGKVTQYF. The CDR3 DNA follows: TGTGTCAGAAGCTTAGTGTCGGGGAAGGTGACCCAGTACTTC.

This chain connects TRBV21-1 to TRBJ1-5; TRBD1 is taken as the D call from the table, unchecked against the DNA. TRBV21-1 is a pseudogene segment. The CDR3 runs to 16 residues. The CDR3 DNA reads TGTGCCAGCAGCACTTATCACAGGGCGAGCAATCAGCCCCAGCATTTT. Protein: CASSTYHRASNQPQHF.

This clone was detected only a few times. The rearrangement uses TRBV7-2 and TRBJ2-3, with D possibly matching TRBD1 (5 bases). V was shortened by 3 bases and J by 6 bases, with 13 bases between the two germline ends. Germline CDR1 and CDR2: SGHTA and FQGNSA. The CDR3 is 14 amino acids. DNA of the CDR3: TGTGCCAGCAGCTTTTCCTACAGGATGGATACGCAGTATTTT. Translated, it gives CASSFSYRMDTQYF.

The chain carries TRBV6-5 and TRBJ1-3; a weak D match, TRBD1 (6 bases). This CDR3 is built from 14 residues. CDR1 and CDR2 from the germline V gene are MNHEY and SVGAGI. V was trimmed by 8 bases and J by 4 bases, leaving 15 bases between them. The CDR3 coding sequence is TGTGCCAGCGGTAAACAGGGCCCGGGAAACACCATATATTTT. Its translation is CASGKQGPGNTIYF.

The gene calls are TRBV9 and TRBJ1-4, with TRBD1 matching over 9 bases. Germline V gene sequence: CDR1 SGDLS, CDR2 YYNGEE. The V gene end was trimmed by 5 bases and the J gene end by 3 bases; junction bases not matched to a gene: 8. This CDR3 has 16 amino acids. CDR3 nucleotide sequence: TGTGCCAGCAGTCGAACAGGGGGCGCCCCTAATGAAAAACTGTTTTTT. Encoded protein: CASSRTGGAPNEKLFF. The variable domain in full, with the rest retrieved from reference TRBV9 and TRBJ1-4, is DSGVTQTPKHLITATGQRVTLRCSPRSGDLSVYWYQQSLDQGLQFLIQYYNGEERAKGNILERFSAQQFPDLHSELNLSSLELGDSALYFCASSRTGGAPNEKLFFGSGTQLSVL.